Listed here are 15 T cell receptor beta chains from one sample, sequenced in a study of cytomegalovirus exposure and HLA in healthy donors (dated by TCRdb to 2016 to 2017). Receptor amplification or capture employed the immunoSEQ multiplex PCR assay. A mixture of 60 forward primers for TCR Vbeta segments and 13 reverse primers for TCR Jbeta segments was used in the multiplex PCR. TCRdb retrieved this table from immuneACCESS and kept in-frame rearrangements only. Not all clones are present; in checked studies, unresolved V genes account for under half, and no reason is known for the remainder. Recorded for this sample are around 150,000 clones; around 80% of them occurred a single time. Around 5.8% of the sample is in the top ten clones. Sequenced input: PBMCs. The receptors shown here come from a male donor in good health and CMV-seropositive.

V usage is TRBV27 and J usage is TRBJ2-2; D possibly corresponds to TRBD2 (5 bases). Germline lookup yields CDR1 MNHEY and CDR2 SMNVEV (reference sequence). This CDR3 region has 14 residues. V gave up 6 bases and J gave up 0 bases, with 8 bases separating them. The CDR3 nucleotides are TGTGCCAGCAGGGAGGTCGCGAACACCGGGGAGCTGTTTTTT. Protein product: CASREVANTGELFF.

The chain recombines TRBV6-5 with TRBJ1-2; possible D gene TRBD1, 6 bases. The V end was cut by 5 bases, the J end by 5 bases, with 12 bases between. The V gene's germline CDR1 is MNHEY and CDR2 SVGAGI. The CDR3 has 13 amino acids. CDR3 coding DNA: TGTGCCAGCAGTGGGGGGGCCTGGTATGGCTACACCTTC. It yields the protein CASSGGAWYGYTF.

This chain connects TRBV15 to TRBJ2-7, with a tentative D call TRBD1 (5 bases). The CDR3 spans 14 residues. Germline values: CDR1 LNHNV, CDR2 YYDKDF (reference sequence). Between the trimmed V and J ends, which lost 0 bases and 7 bases, there was a span of 13 bases. The CDR3: CATSRDAQGWEQYF. CDR3 coding DNA: TGTGCCACCAGCAGAGATGCCCAGGGATGGGAGCAGTACTTC.

This rearrangement joins TRBV19 to TRBJ1-5, with TRBD1 as a possible D gene (5 bases). Deletions cut 7 bases from V and 0 bases from J, with 13 bases between. Per germline, CDR1 LNHDA and CDR2 SQIVND (reference sequence). The CDR3 runs to 15 residues. Written as DNA, the CDR3 is TGTGCCAGTACCCCTCGGCAGGGTAGCAATCAGCCCCAGCATTTT. The encoded protein is CASTPRQGSNQPQHF. Based on the CDR3 plus reference TRBV19 and TRBJ1-5, the full variable domain is DGGITQSPKYLFRKEGQNVTLSCEQNLNHDAMYWYRQDPGQGLRLIYYSQIVNDFQKGDIAEGYSVSREKKESFPLTVTSAQKNPTAFYLCASTPRQGSNQPQHFGDGTRLSIL.

The chain has TRBV5-1 and TRBJ2-5; tentatively, D is TRBD2 (5 bases). Per the germline V gene, CDR1 is SGHRS and CDR2 is YFSETQ. This CDR3 region has 16 residues. V lost 0 bases to trimming and J lost 4 bases, with 16 bases between them. The CDR3 nucleotides are TGCGCCAGCAGCTTGGGAGGTCGGCCGGCGGGAGAGACCCAGTACTTC. Amino acid sequence: CASSLGGRPAGETQYF.

This clone has only one observation. The J gene is TRBJ2-5, the V gene TRBV29-1; D not certain. The V end was cut by 2 bases, the J end by 2 bases, with 12 bases between. The V gene's germline CDR1 is SQVTM and CDR2 ANQGSEA. CDR3 length: 14 residues. CDR3 in DNA: TGCAGCGTTGAATTAGTGGGCCAGCAAGAGACCCAGTACTTC. Translating gives CSVELVGQQETQYF.

Concerning this clone: At one of its ends the junction is not consistent with the germline gene, which may arise from a read error. The chain joins TRBV7-9 to TRBJ2-3, with D hard to call. Germline CDR1 is SEHNR and CDR2 is FQNEAQ (reference sequence). The CDR3 loop spans 13 amino acids. The CDR3: CSSSPKETDTQYF. The CDR3 DNA follows: TGTTCCAGCAGCCCCAAAGAGACAGATACGCAGTATTTT.

This clone was found a few times. This rearrangement joins TRBV10-3 to TRBJ2-7; TRBD2 might be the D (5 bases). CDR3 size: 15 residues. Trimming stripped 3 bases from V and 4 bases from J, with 16 bases between. Germline loops: CDR1 ENHRY, CDR2 SYGVKD. This CDR3 reads CAISEPPGDVYEQYF. In DNA, the CDR3 is TGTGCCATCAGTGAACCCCCCGGGGATGTATACGAGCAGTACTTC.

The rearrangement joins TRBV18 to TRBJ2-7; possible D gene TRBD1, 6 bases. The CDR3 sequence is 15 residues long. Deletions cut 4 bases from V and 3 bases from J, with 16 bases between. Germline loops: CDR1 KGHSH, CDR2 LQKENI. The CDR3 spells CASSHNRVFVYEQYF. CDR3 DNA sequence: TGTGCCAGCTCACATAACAGGGTGTTTGTCTACGAGCAGTACTTC.

About this clone: An end of the junction does not agree with germline; a read error may underlie this. This chain uses TRBV7-7 with TRBJ2-5; D remains ambiguous. CDR1 is SSHAT, CDR2 FNYEAQ, per germline (reference sequence). The CDR3 covers 13 residues. The DNA for the CDR3 is TGTGCTAGCAGCCGACGGGTGGGTGAGACCCAGTACTTC. This gives the protein CASSRRVGETQYF.

V is TRBV12-5 and J is TRBJ2-7, with 7 positions matching TRBD2. The CDR3 spans 17 residues. Trimming at V came to 0 bases and at J to 0 bases, leaving 8 bases not matched to a gene. CDR1 is LGHNT, CDR2 FRNRAP, per germline. In DNA, the CDR3 is TGTGCTAGTGGTTTGGTACTTGGTCTAGCGGCCTCCTACGAGCAGTACTTC. Translating gives CASGLVLGLAASYEQYF.

The genes are TRBV18 and TRBJ2-5; a possible D gene is TRBD1 (6 bases). The CDR3 is 13 residues long. Trimming stripped 3 bases from V and 5 bases from J, with 10 bases between. Germline CDR1 reads KGHSH; CDR2 reads LQKENI. CDR3 loop: CASSPGHMETQYF. As DNA, the CDR3 is TGTGCCAGCTCACCGGGACATATGGAGACCCAGTACTTC.

This chain connects TRBV4-1 to TRBJ2-1, with 10 bases fitting TRBD2. Per germline, CDR1 MGHRA and CDR2 YSYEKL. Losses at the gene ends were 5 bases for V and 9 bases for J; bases not matched to a gene: 4. This CDR3 comprises 13 residues. The DNA of the CDR3 is TGCGCCAGCAGCACTAGCGGGACAGGTGAGCAGTTCTTC. This codes for CASSTSGTGEQFF.

This chain connects TRBV7-2 to TRBJ1-5; 10 nucleotides align to TRBD1. Germline V lookup: CDR1 SGHTA, CDR2 FQGNSA. V trimming: 6 bases; J trimming: 7 bases; junction bases outside the gene matches: 9. CDR3 size: 15 residues. For the CDR3, the DNA is TGTGCCAGCAGAATAGCGGGGACAGGGGACCAGCCCCAGCATTTT. Translation: CASRIAGTGDQPQHF.

This sequence joins TRBV19 and TRBJ2-2, with D unclear. CDR1 is LNHDA, CDR2 SQIVND, per germline (reference sequence). This CDR3 contains 16 residues. Between the trimmed V and J ends, which lost 3 bases and 6 bases, there was a span of 17 bases. This CDR3 reads CASSMGWISNPGELFF. CDR3 bases: TGTGCCAGTAGTATGGGCTGGATATCTAACCCCGGGGAGCTGTTTTTT.